In this sample, the clone carrying this TCR beta chain turned up once. Its specificity is unknown. Each CDR3 protein is one row after TCRdb ran MiXCR on the RT-PCR reads. The table records under 750,000 distinct CDR3 sequences, around 11% of them present only once. CDR1 and CDR2 from the germline V gene are SGHRS and YFSETQ. This CDR3 contains 14 residues. The ends were cut back, 2 bases at V and 0 bases at J, with 9 bases in the middle. This sample stems from a study of response to subunit inactivated influenza vaccine. Study-wide results and limits: Authors suggested that a seasonal influenza vaccination recruits few new T cells each time.

The clonotype was recovered from a middle-aged man who received an inactivated influenza vaccine. The V and J genes are TRBV5-1 and TRBJ2-7, with D unresolved. Sequences were derived from PBMCs from blood, sampled on the day of vaccination. The CDR3 is CASSLGPNSYEQYF. The CDR3 DNA reads TGCGCCAGCAGCTTAGGGCCGAACTCCTACGAGCAGTACTTC.